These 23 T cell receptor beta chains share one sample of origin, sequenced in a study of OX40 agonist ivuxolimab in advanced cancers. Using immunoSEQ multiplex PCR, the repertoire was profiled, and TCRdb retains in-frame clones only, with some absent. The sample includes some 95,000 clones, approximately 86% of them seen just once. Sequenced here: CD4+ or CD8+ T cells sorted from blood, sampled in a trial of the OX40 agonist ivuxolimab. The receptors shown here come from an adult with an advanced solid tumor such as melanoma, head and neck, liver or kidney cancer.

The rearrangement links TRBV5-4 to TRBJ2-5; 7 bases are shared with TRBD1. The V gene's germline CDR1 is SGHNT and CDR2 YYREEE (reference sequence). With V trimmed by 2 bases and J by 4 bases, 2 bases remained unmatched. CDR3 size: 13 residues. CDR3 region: CASSLNRGETQYF. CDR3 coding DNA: TGTGCCAGCAGCTTAAACAGGGGAGAGACCCAGTACTTC. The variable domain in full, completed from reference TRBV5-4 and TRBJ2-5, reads ETGVTQSPTHLIKTRGQQVTLRCSSQSGHNTVSWYQQALGQGPQFIFQYYREEENGRGNFPPRFSGLQFPNYSSELNVNALELDDSALYLCASSLNRGETQYFGPGTRLLVL.

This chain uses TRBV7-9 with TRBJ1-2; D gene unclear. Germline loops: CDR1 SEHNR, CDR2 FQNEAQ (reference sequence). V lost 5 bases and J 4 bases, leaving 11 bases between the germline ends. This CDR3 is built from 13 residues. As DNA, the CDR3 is TGTGCCAGCAGCCCAGGTTGGGGCTATGGCTACACCTTC. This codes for CASSPGWGYGYTF.

CDR3 protein: CASSQVGGYTF. CDR3 in DNA: TGTGCCAGCAGCCAAGTGGGAGGCTACACCTTC. V usage is TRBV14 and J usage is TRBJ1-2, with D unclear. V was clipped by 1 base and J by 8 bases, with 5 bases between them. The CDR3 runs to 11 residues. Germline CDR1 and CDR2: SGHDN and FVKESK.

The CDR3 nucleotides are TGCAGCGCGAGGGGAGTCTTTATGAACACTGAAGCTTTCTTT. Its translation is CSARGVFMNTEAFF. This chain uses TRBV29-1 with TRBJ1-1; perhaps TRBD1 as D (5 bases). Per germline, CDR1 SQVTM and CDR2 ANQGSEA. V lost 7 bases and J 0 bases, leaving 15 bases between the germline ends. The CDR3 is made up of 14 amino acids. The entire variable domain, with the rest obtained from reference TRBV29-1 and TRBJ1-1, is as follows: SAVISQKPSRDICQRGTSLTIQCQVDSQVTMMFWYRQQPGQSLTLIATANQGSEATYESGFVIDKFPISRPNLTFSTLTVSNMSPEDSSIYLCSARGVFMNTEAFFGQGTRLTVV.

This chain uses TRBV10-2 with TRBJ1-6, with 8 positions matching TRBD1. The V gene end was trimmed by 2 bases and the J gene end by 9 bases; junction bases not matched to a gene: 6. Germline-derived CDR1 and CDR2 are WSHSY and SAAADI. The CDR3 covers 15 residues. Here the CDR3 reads CASSEQGAGGSPLHF. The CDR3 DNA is TGCGCCAGCAGTGAGCAGGGGGCCGGAGGTTCACCCCTCCACTTT.

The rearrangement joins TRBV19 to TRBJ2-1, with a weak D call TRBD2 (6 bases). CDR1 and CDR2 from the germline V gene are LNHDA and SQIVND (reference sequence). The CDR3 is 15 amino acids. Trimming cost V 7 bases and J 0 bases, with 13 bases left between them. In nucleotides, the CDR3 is TGTGCCAGTATGCTTAGCGGATACTCCTACAATGAGCAGTTCTTC. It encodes CASMLSGYSYNEQFF.

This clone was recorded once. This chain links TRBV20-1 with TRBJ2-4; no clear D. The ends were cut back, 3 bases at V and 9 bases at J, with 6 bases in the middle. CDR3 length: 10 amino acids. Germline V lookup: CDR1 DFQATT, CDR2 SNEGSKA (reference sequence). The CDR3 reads CSASSFIQYF. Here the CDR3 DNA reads TGCAGTGCTAGTAGTTTCATTCAGTACTTC.

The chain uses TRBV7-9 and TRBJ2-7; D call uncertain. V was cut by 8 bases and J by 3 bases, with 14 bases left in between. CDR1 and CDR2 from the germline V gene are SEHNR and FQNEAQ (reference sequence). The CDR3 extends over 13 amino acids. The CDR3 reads CASSSEWGYEQYV. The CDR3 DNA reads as TGTGCCAGCTCCTCCGAGTGGGGCTACGAGCAGTACGTC.

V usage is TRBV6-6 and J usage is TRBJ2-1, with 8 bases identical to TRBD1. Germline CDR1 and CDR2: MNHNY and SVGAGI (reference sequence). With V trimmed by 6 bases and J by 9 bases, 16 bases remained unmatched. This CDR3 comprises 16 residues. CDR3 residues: CASSPGQGEGAGEQFF. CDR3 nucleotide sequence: TGTGCCAGCAGCCCAGGACAGGGCGAAGGGGCGGGTGAGCAGTTCTTC.

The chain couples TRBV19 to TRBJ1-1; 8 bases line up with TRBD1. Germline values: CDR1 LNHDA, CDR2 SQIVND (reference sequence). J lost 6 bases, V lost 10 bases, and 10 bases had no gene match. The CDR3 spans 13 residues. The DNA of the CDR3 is TGTGCCACCGCAGGGGGCGCAGGATCTGAAGCTTTCTTT. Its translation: CATAGGAGSEAFF. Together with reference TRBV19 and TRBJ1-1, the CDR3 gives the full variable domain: DGGITQSPKYLFRKEGQNVTLSCEQNLNHDAMYWYRQDPGQGLRLIYYSQIVNDFQKGDIAEGYSVSREKKESFPLTVTSAQKNPTAFYLCATAGGAGSEAFFGQGTRLTVV.

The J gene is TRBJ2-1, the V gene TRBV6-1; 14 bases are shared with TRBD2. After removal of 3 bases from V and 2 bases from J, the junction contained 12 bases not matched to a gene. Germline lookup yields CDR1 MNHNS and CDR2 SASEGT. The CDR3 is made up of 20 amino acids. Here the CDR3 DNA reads TGTGCCAGCAGTGACCTTCGGACTAGCGGGAGGTTCCCCGCCTACAATGAGCAGTTCTTC. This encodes CASSDLRTSGRFPAYNEQFF.

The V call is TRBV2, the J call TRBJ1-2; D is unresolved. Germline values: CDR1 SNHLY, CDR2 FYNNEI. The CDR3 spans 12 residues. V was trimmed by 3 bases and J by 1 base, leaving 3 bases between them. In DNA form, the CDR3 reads TGTGCCAGCAGTGAGGATAACTATGGCTACACCTTC. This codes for CASSEDNYGYTF.

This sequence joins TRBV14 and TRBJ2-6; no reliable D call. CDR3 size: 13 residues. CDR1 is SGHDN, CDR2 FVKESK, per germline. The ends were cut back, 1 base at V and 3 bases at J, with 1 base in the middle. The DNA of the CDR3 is TGTGCCAGCAGCCAAGTTGGGGCCAACGTCCTGACTTTC. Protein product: CASSQVGANVLTF.

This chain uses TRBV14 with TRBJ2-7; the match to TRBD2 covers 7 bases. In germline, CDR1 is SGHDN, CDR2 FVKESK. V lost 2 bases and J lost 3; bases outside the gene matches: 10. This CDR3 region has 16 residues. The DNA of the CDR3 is TGTGCCAGCAGCCAATCGACTAGCCTCAGCCTCTACGAGCAGTACTTC. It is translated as CASSQSTSLSLYEQYF.

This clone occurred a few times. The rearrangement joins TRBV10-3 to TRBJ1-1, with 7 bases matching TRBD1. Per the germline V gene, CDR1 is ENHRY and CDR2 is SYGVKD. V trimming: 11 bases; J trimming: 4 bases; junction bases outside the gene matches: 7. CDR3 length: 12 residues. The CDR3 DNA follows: TGTGCCGTGACAGGGTCTGGCACTGAAGCTTTCTTT. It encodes CAVTGSGTEAFF.

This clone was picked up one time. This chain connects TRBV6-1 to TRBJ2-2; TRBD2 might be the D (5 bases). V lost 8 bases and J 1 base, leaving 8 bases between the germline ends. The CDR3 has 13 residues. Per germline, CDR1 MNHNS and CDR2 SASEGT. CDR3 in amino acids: CASVSVNTGELFF. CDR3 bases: TGTGCCAGCGTTAGCGTGAACACCGGGGAGCTGTTTTTT.

CDR3 DNA sequence: TGCGCCAGCAGTCGTGACACGCGCTCTGGAAACACCATATATTTT. This codes for CASSRDTRSGNTIYF. The chain is built from TRBV10-2 and TRBJ1-3; D is unclear. Trimming removed 5 bases at V and 0 bases at J, with 11 bases between. Germline CDR1 is WSHSY and CDR2 is SAAADI. The CDR3 sequence is 15 residues long.

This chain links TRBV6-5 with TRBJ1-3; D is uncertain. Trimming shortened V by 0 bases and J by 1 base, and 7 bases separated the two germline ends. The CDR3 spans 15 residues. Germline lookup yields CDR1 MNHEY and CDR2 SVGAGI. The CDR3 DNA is TGTGCCAGCAGTTACTCGTTTTCTTCTGGAAACACCATATATTTT. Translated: CASSYSFSSGNTIYF.

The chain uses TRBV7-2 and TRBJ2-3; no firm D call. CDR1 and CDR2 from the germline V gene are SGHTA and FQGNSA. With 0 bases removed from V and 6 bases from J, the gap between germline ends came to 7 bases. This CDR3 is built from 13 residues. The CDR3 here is CASSLAKRDTQYF. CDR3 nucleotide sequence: TGTGCCAGCAGCTTAGCTAAACGGGATACGCAGTATTTT.

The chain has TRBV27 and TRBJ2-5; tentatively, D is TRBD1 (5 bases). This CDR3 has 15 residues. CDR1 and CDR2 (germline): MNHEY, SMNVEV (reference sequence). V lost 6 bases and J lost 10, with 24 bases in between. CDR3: CASSLQGGNLGDQYF. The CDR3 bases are TGTGCCAGCAGCCTGCAGGGTGGGAATTTAGGGGACCAGTACTTC.

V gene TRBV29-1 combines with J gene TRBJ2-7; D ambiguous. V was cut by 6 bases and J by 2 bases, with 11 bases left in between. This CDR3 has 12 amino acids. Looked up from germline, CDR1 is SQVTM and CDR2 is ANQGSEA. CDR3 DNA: TGCAGCGTCGAGGTAGGGACCTACGAGCAGTACTTC. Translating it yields CSVEVGTYEQYF.

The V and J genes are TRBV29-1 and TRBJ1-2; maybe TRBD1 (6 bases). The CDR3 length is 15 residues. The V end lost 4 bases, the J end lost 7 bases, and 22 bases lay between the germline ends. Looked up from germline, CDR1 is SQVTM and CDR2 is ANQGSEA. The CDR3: CSVVRSEVRGGGYTF. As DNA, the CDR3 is TGCAGCGTTGTAAGGTCGGAAGTCAGGGGTGGTGGCTACACCTTC.

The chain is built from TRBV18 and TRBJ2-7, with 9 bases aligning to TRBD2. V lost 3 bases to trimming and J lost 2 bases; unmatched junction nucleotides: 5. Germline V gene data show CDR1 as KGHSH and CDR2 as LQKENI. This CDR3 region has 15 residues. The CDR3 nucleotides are TGTGCCAGCTCACCTGCGGGAGGGCCCGCCTACGAGCAGTACTTC. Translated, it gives CASSPAGGPAYEQYF.